The 25 T cell receptor beta chains in this list originate from one sample, sequenced in a study of T cell responses to AZD1222 COVID-19 vaccine. Libraries were prepared by immunoSEQ multiplex PCR; TCRdb keeps only in-frame clonotypes and omits some of them. Found here are under 150,000 clones, 93% of them singletons; the top ten hold roughly 0.91%. The source was peripheral blood, collected on day 0 of AZD1222 vaccination. These receptor sequences come from an adult in good health.

The chain is built from TRBV19 and TRBJ1-4; 8 nucleotides line up with TRBD1. The CDR3 is made up of 14 amino acids. Germline V lookup: CDR1 LNHDA, CDR2 SQIVND (reference sequence). Losses at the gene ends were 4 bases for V and 4 bases for J; bases not matched to a gene: 2. The CDR3 protein is CASSKTGDNEKLFF. The DNA of the CDR3 is TGTGCCAGTAGTAAGACAGGGGATAATGAAAAACTGTTTTTT.

The chain is built from TRBV5-1 and TRBJ1-2; D perhaps matches TRBD1 (6 bases). Germline-derived CDR1 and CDR2 are SGHRS and YFSETQ. This CDR3 is built from 14 residues. V gave up 4 bases and J gave up 2 bases, with 12 bases separating them. CDR3 in DNA: TGCGCCAGCAGCCCAGGGGCAGGAAACTATGGCTACACCTTC. Protein sequence: CASSPGAGNYGYTF.

CDR3 nucleotide sequence: TGTGCCAGCAGCTTTGTGCCAGGGGAGAACACTGAAGCTTTCTTT. This gives the protein CASSFVPGENTEAFF. V is TRBV7-8 and J is TRBJ1-1; weak D call: TRBD1 (6 bases). Between the trimmed V and J ends, which lost 3 bases and 1 base, there was a span of 12 bases. Germline V gene lookup returns CDR1 SGHVS and CDR2 FQNEAQ. The CDR3 sequence is 15 residues long.

The chain carries TRBV2 and TRBJ2-2; 7 positions match TRBD1. The CDR3 sequence is 14 residues long. Germline CDR1 SNHLY, CDR2 FYNNEI. V was clipped by 8 bases and J by 7 bases; unmatched bases: 10. The CDR3: CASGSGGLVGELFF. CDR3 in DNA: TGTGCCAGCGGATCAGGGGGTTTAGTCGGGGAGCTGTTTTTT.

V is TRBV19 and J is TRBJ1-1; D might be TRBD1 (5 bases). This CDR3 contains 16 residues. Per the germline V gene, CDR1 is LNHDA and CDR2 is SQIVND (reference sequence). The V and J ends lost 7 bases and 1 base respectively, with 19 bases between them. CDR3 in amino acids: CASISSPGRGNTEAFF. Here the CDR3 DNA reads TGTGCCAGTATCTCATCCCCGGGACGGGGGAACACTGAAGCTTTCTTT.

As regards this clone: Other DNA sequences in the same sample also yield this CDR3. The chain employs TRBV5-1 and TRBJ1-5; no definite D call. Germline CDR1 is SGHRS and CDR2 is YFSETQ. This CDR3 is 14 amino acids long. With 0 bases removed from V and 7 bases from J, the gap between germline ends came to 11 bases. The CDR3 sequence: CASSLGGLGQPQHF. CDR3 sequence (DNA): TGCGCCAGCAGCTTGGGCGGCCTCGGGCAGCCCCAGCATTTT.

The chain joins TRBV19 to TRBJ1-5; D gene uncertain. Germline-derived CDR1 and CDR2 are LNHDA and SQIVND (reference sequence). Trimming stripped 3 bases from V and 3 bases from J, with 9 bases between. CDR3 length equals 14 residues. CDR3 region: CASSIQHYNQPQHF. DNA of the CDR3: TGTGCCAGTAGTATCCAACACTACAATCAGCCCCAGCATTTT.

This chain links TRBV6-5 with TRBJ1-2; 9 bases line up with TRBD1. The CDR3 loop spans 13 amino acids. The germline CDR1 and CDR2 sequences are MNHEY and SVGAGI. Germline trimming cut 4 bases from V and 6 bases from J; bases unmatched to any gene: 3. CDR3 region: CASSSRTGDGYTF. The DNA of the CDR3 is TGTGCCAGCAGTTCCCGGACAGGGGATGGCTACACCTTC.

This rearrangement joins TRBV4-1 to TRBJ1-6; weak D call: TRBD1 (5 bases). V lost 4 bases, J lost 9 bases, and 19 bases lay in between. The length of the CDR3 is 16 residues. CDR1 MGHRA and CDR2 YSYEKL come from the germline V gene. The CDR3 DNA reads TGCGCCAGCAGCCGAGACGGGACCGCGGGGCGTTCACCCCTCCACTTT. Translation gives CASSRDGTAGRSPLHF.

V and J are TRBV19 and TRBJ1-2; 7 nucleotides agree with TRBD1. Germline V gene data show CDR1 as LNHDA and CDR2 as SQIVND (reference sequence). This CDR3 has 13 residues. V dropped 5 bases and J dropped 8; count of bases not matched to a gene: 8. Here the CDR3 DNA reads TGTGCCAGTAGTGACAGGGCCCCGGCCGGCTACACCTTC. As protein: CASSDRAPAGYTF. Using reference TRBV19 and TRBJ1-2 for the parts outside the CDR3, the full variable domain is DGGITQSPKYLFRKEGQNVTLSCEQNLNHDAMYWYRQDPGQGLRLIYYSQIVNDFQKGDIAEGYSVSREKKESFPLTVTSAQKNPTAFYLCASSDRAPAGYTFGSGTRLTVV.

The gene calls are TRBV30 and TRBJ2-3, with TRBD2 matching over 10 bases. Germline lookup yields CDR1 GTSNPN and CDR2 SVGIG (reference sequence). The CDR3 runs to 16 residues. V was pared by 0 bases and J by 5 bases, with 8 bases of the junction left unmatched. CDR3 region: CAWSVQSGGALDTQYF. The CDR3 nucleotides are TGTGCCTGGAGTGTACAAAGCGGGGGGGCCTTAGATACGCAGTATTTT.

V usage is TRBV12-3 or TRBV12-4 and J usage is TRBJ1-6; D perhaps matches TRBD1 (6 bases). V dropped 6 bases and J dropped 9 bases, with 12 bases sitting between them. CDR3 length: 13 residues. CDR3 loop: CASRPQGTSPLHF. The CDR3 region has the DNA TGTGCCAGCAGACCCCAGGGGACTTCACCCCTCCACTTT.

The rearrangement joins TRBV28 to TRBJ1-4, with 8 bases that match TRBD1. This CDR3 contains 18 residues. Trimming took 5 bases from V and 8 from J; bases not matched to a gene: 19. The germline gives CDR1 MDHEN, CDR2 SYDVKM. The CDR3 sequence: CASSQLFGQGGTEEKLFF. The CDR3, as DNA: TGTGCCAGCAGTCAGCTTTTCGGACAGGGTGGTACTGAAGAAAAACTGTTTTTT.

DNA of the CDR3: TGTGCCAGCAGTTTCGGGACAGTTGGGTTGGCTTTCTTT. Translation gives CASSFGTVGLAFF. The V and J genes are TRBV12-3 or TRBV12-4 and TRBJ1-1; 7 bases line up with TRBD1. The CDR3 runs 13 residues. Trimming removed 3 bases from V and 11 bases from J; junction bases left unmatched: 9.

The genes are TRBV27 and TRBJ1-2, with D possibly TRBD1 on 6 matching bases. The CDR3 is 12 residues long. In germline, CDR1 is MNHEY, CDR2 SMNVEV (reference sequence). The V end was cut by 5 bases, the J end by 4 bases, with 8 bases between. CDR3 DNA sequence: TGTGCCAGCAGTGGGGGCGGCTATGGCTACACCTTC. Translation gives CASSGGGYGYTF.

For the CDR3, the DNA is TGTGCCAGCATCCCGGACAGGGGGTCCGCTGAAGCTTTCTTT. Translated, it gives CASIPDRGSAEAFF. The chain employs TRBV5-4 and TRBJ1-1, with 10 positions matching TRBD1. Trimming at V came to 6 bases and at J to 6 bases, leaving 8 bases not matched to a gene. Germline assignment: CDR1 SGHNT and CDR2 YYREEE (reference sequence). This CDR3 region has 14 residues.

This clone has a single count. The chain recombines TRBV13 with TRBJ1-1, with D hard to call. Germline CDR1 reads PRHDT; CDR2 reads FYEKMQ (reference sequence). Between the trimmed V and J ends, which lost 6 bases and 2 bases, there was a span of 7 bases. The CDR3 runs to 12 residues. CDR3 in DNA: TGTGCCAGCAGGGGGATAAACACTGAAGCTTTCTTT. Encoded protein: CASRGINTEAFF.

This rearrangement joins TRBV9 to TRBJ1-1; TRBD1 matches at 8 bases. The CDR3 is 15 residues long. CDR1 SGDLS and CDR2 YYNGEE come from the germline V gene. The J segment lost 3 bases and the V segment lost 0 bases, leaving 4 bases of the junction unmatched. CDR3 loop: CASSVGTGTDTEAFF. The CDR3, as DNA: TGTGCCAGCAGCGTAGGGACAGGGACTGACACTGAAGCTTTCTTT.

The chain uses TRBV9 and TRBJ2-1; TRBD1 matches 9 bases. The CDR3 covers 17 residues. V lost 4 bases, J lost 4 bases, and 12 bases stayed unmatched. Germline V gene lookup returns CDR1 SGDLS and CDR2 YYNGEE. CDR3 nucleotides: TGTGCCAGCAGCTCCCCTATGGACAGGGGTGAATACAATGAGCAGTTCTTC. This codes for CASSSPMDRGEYNEQFF.

This clone was seen more than once but under ten times. In DNA form, the CDR3 reads TGCGCCAGCACTACCGGAGGGGGTGCTTCCTACGAGCAGTACTTC. Amino acid sequence: CASTTGGGASYEQYF. V is TRBV10-2 and J is TRBJ2-7; either TRBD1 or TRBD2 may supply D (6 bases each). CDR3 length: 15 amino acids. The V gene's germline CDR1 is WSHSY and CDR2 SAAADI. The V and J ends lost 7 bases and 1 base respectively, with 17 bases between them.

This clone has a single count. V gene TRBV29-1 combines with J gene TRBJ1-1; 10 bases are a match to TRBD1. Germline trimming cut 5 bases from V and 4 bases from J; bases unmatched to any gene: 4. The CDR3 consists of 13 residues. The germline CDR1 and CDR2 sequences are SQVTM and ANQGSEA. The CDR3 DNA sequence: TGCAGCGTTAGGACAGGGGGAGCCACTGAAGCTTTCTTT. This codes for CSVRTGGATEAFF.

The V call is TRBV7-3, the J call TRBJ2-7, with a tentative D call TRBD2 (6 bases). V lost 5 bases to trimming and J lost 3 bases, with 11 bases between them. CDR1 is SGHTA and CDR2 is FQGTGA in the germline V gene. This CDR3 is built from 13 residues. This CDR3 is CASSESGDYEQYF. The CDR3 coding sequence is TGTGCCAGCAGCGAGTCGGGGGACTACGAGCAGTACTTC.

The V gene is TRBV7-2, the J gene TRBJ2-4, with 11 positions matching TRBD2. The CDR3 runs 16 residues. CDR1 is SGHTA, CDR2 FQGNSA, per germline. The J segment lost 6 bases and the V segment lost 2 bases, leaving 6 bases of the junction unmatched. CDR3: CASSLPTTSGGNIQYF. Here the CDR3 DNA reads TGTGCCAGCAGCTTACCGACCACTAGCGGGGGAAACATTCAGTACTTC.

This chain links TRBV4-1 with TRBJ2-3, with D perhaps TRBD2 (5 bases). CDR3 length equals 16 residues. The germline V and J ends were trimmed by 0 bases and 6 bases, with 16 bases remaining between them. Germline V CDR1 and CDR2: MGHRA, YSYEKL. CDR3 loop: CASSQDRGIPGDTQYF. DNA for the CDR3: TGCGCCAGCAGCCAAGATCGGGGAATACCGGGTGATACGCAGTATTTT.

This rearrangement joins TRBV4-1 to TRBJ2-7; D possibly corresponds to TRBD1 (6 bases). V gave up 3 bases and J gave up 6 bases, with 15 bases separating them. CDR3 size: 14 residues. Germline V CDR1 and CDR2: MGHRA, YSYEKL. In DNA, the CDR3 is TGCGCCAGCAGCCAGGGCCAAGGCAGGGGCGAGCAGTACTTC. Amino acid sequence: CASSQGQGRGEQYF.